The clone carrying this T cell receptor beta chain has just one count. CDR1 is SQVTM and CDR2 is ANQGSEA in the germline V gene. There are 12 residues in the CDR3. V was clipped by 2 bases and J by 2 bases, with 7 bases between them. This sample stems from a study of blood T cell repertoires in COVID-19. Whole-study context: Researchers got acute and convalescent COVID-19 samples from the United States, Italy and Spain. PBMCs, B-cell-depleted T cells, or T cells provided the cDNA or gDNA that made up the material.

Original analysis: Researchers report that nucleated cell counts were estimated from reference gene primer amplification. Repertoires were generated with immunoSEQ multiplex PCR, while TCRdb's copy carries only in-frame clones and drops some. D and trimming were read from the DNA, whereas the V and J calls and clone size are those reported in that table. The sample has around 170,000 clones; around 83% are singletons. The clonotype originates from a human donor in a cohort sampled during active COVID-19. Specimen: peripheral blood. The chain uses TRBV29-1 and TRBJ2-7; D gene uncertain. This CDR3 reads CSVELVPYEQYF. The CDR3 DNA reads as TGCAGCGTTGAACTAGTCCCCTACGAGCAGTACTTC.